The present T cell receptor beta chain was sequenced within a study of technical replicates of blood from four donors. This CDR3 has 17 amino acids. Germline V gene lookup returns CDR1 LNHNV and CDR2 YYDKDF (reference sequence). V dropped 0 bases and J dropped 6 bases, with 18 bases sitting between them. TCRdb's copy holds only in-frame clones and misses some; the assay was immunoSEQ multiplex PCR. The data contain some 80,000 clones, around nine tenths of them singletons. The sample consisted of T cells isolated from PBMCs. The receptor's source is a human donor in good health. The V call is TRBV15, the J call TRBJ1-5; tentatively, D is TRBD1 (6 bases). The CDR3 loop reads CATSRDHDRRMGQPQHF. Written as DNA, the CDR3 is TGTGCCACCAGCAGAGATCACGACAGGAGGATGGGTCAGCCCCAGCATTTT.